The 30 T cell receptor beta chains listed next were all sequenced from one sample in a study of beta chain features in type 1 diabetes. Sequencing targeted expressed TCRB transcripts, as all isolated RNA had been reverse transcribed. TCRdb's copy holds only in-frame clones and misses some; the assay was immunoSEQ multiplex PCR. The sample holds 860,000 or so clones; 17% are singletons and the top ten take 0.02% to 0.025%. Sequenced material: naive CD4+ T cells from blood. These receptors all stem from a woman between 18 and 29 years old in good health.

In this sample, this clone turned up a few times. V and J are TRBV2 and TRBJ2-2, with TRBD1 matching over 7 bases. In germline, CDR1 is SNHLY, CDR2 FYNNEI. The CDR3 sequence is 15 residues long. The V and J ends lost 8 bases and 0 bases, in that order; junction bases with no gene match: 6. CDR3 sequence (DNA): TGTGCCAGCCTCTCCGACAGGGCGAACACCGGGGAGCTGTTTTTT. Its protein is CASLSDRANTGELFF.

This chain uses TRBV10-3 with TRBJ2-3, with D possibly TRBD2 on 5 matching bases. V lost 7 bases, J lost 6 bases, and 17 bases lay in between. CDR3 size: 14 residues. Germline V gene data show CDR1 as ENHRY and CDR2 as SYGVKD. In DNA, the CDR3 is TGTGCCATCAAGGGCGAACTAGTGTCTGATACGCAGTATTTT. This encodes CAIKGELVSDTQYF.

The V call is TRBV28, the J call TRBJ2-3, with TRBD2 matching 7 bases. Trimming took 7 bases from V and 10 from J; bases not matched to a gene: 20. Germline V gene sequence: CDR1 MDHEN, CDR2 SYDVKM. The CDR3 covers 16 residues. The CDR3 region is CASTSGGGGPISSQYF. The CDR3 nucleotides read TGTGCCAGCACCTCCGGTGGGGGAGGGCCTATTTCGTCGCAGTATTTT.

V usage is TRBV5-1 and J usage is TRBJ2-5, with D perhaps TRBD2 (6 bases). CDR1 and CDR2 (germline): SGHRS, YFSETQ. This CDR3 contains 14 residues. The ends were cut back, 4 bases at V and 7 bases at J, with 17 bases in the middle. The CDR3 DNA reads TGCGCCAGCAGCCCGGACTATCTCGGTGGGACCCAGTACTTC. This encodes CASSPDYLGGTQYF.

The table lists this clone with a few counts. The V gene is TRBV7-8, the J gene TRBJ1-2; perhaps TRBD1 as D (5 bases). The CDR3 length is 12 residues. V lost 5 bases and J lost 3, with 7 bases in between. The germline gives CDR1 SGHVS, CDR2 FQNEAQ. The CDR3 here is CASSKTDYGYTF. The CDR3 nucleotides read TGTGCCAGCAGCAAGACAGACTATGGCTACACCTTC.

This clone was seen a few times. The rearrangement uses TRBV5-6 and TRBJ1-1; D gene ambiguous. Trimming removed 1 base at V and 4 bases at J, with 8 bases between. The CDR3 has 13 residues. In germline, CDR1 is SGHDT, CDR2 YYEEEE. Here the CDR3 reads CASSLKPGTEAFF. The CDR3 DNA sequence: TGTGCCAGCAGCTTGAAACCTGGCACTGAAGCTTTCTTT.

The CDR3 sequence: CASSDAGGNQPQHF. The CDR3 DNA follows: TGTGCCAGCAGTGACGCCGGGGGCAATCAGCCCCAGCATTTT. The chain uses TRBV2 and TRBJ1-5; D is undetermined. In germline, CDR1 is SNHLY, CDR2 FYNNEI. This CDR3 has 14 residues. V lost 3 bases, J lost 2 bases, and 8 bases lay in between.

This chain joins TRBV28 and TRBJ2-3; unclear D gene. The germline V gene encodes CDR1 MDHEN and CDR2 SYDVKM. V gave up 5 bases and J gave up 0 bases, with 21 bases separating them. The CDR3 loop spans 18 amino acids. The CDR3, as DNA: TGTGCCAGCAGTCCCGTCTTAGGTAGGGATGCTAGCACAGATACGCAGTATTTT. This sequence encodes CASSPVLGRDASTDTQYF.

The V call is TRBV7-2, the J call TRBJ2-7, with TRBD1 as a possible D gene (6 bases). This CDR3 contains 14 residues. Germline CDR1 reads SGHTA; CDR2 reads FQGNSA. Trimming removed 5 bases at V and 3 bases at J, with 14 bases between. The CDR3 sequence is CASSRTGTNYEQYF. For the CDR3, the DNA is TGTGCCAGCAGCCGTACCGGGACAAACTACGAGCAGTACTTC.

The chain couples TRBV5-1 to TRBJ2-3, with TRBD2 identical over 8 bases. The CDR3 sequence is 14 residues long. The V segment lost 4 bases and the J segment 2 bases; nucleotides outside the gene matches: 3. CDR1 and CDR2 (germline): SGHRS, YFSETQ. In nucleotides, the CDR3 is TGCGCCAGCAGCGAAGCGGGGGCCACAGATACGCAGTATTTT. It specifies CASSEAGATDTQYF.

The chain uses TRBV7-8 and TRBJ2-2, with 8 bases identical to TRBD2. This CDR3 comprises 16 residues. After removal of 5 bases from V and 3 bases from J, the junction contained 8 bases not matched to a gene. The germline CDR1 and CDR2 sequences are SGHVS and FQNEAQ. The chain's CDR3 is CASSPPAGEYTGELFF. CDR3 bases: TGTGCCAGCAGCCCGCCAGCGGGAGAATACACCGGGGAGCTGTTTTTT.

This chain connects TRBV20-1 to TRBJ2-3; D gene unclear. This CDR3 has 10 residues. The V end lost 5 bases, the J end lost 4 bases, and 4 bases lay between the germline ends. Germline CDR1 is DFQATT and CDR2 is SNEGSKA (reference sequence). The CDR3 loop reads CSARPDTQYF. CDR3 coding DNA: TGCAGTGCTCGACCAGATACGCAGTATTTT.

The V and J genes are TRBV18 and TRBJ2-7; the D gene is possibly TRBD1 (5 bases). Germline loops: CDR1 KGHSH, CDR2 LQKENI. CDR3 size: 15 residues. V shed 5 bases and J shed 8 bases, with 22 bases lying between them. The CDR3 sequence: CASSEITGLESKQYF. The CDR3 DNA is TGTGCCAGCTCAGAAATTACAGGCCTCGAATCGAAGCAGTACTTC.

The V gene is TRBV21-1, the J gene TRBJ2-7; the D segment call TRBD1 is taken from the table without a DNA check. TRBV21-1 is given as a pseudogene. CDR3 length equals 15 residues. CDR3 DNA sequence: TGTGCCAGCAGCAAAATCGAACAGGGTTCCTACGAGCAGTACTTC. Its translation is CASSKIEQGSYEQYF.

This chain joins TRBV29-1 and TRBJ2-5, with D perhaps assigned TRBD1 or TRBD2 (5 bases each). The ends were cut back, 7 bases at V and 7 bases at J, with 19 bases in the middle. CDR3 length equals 13 residues. Germline V gives CDR1 SQVTM, CDR2 ANQGSEA. The CDR3 loop reads CSAVRGGVGTQYF. As DNA, the CDR3 is TGCAGCGCCGTGAGGGGTGGCGTGGGGACCCAGTACTTC.

With respect to this clone: Within the sample, other DNA sequences also encode this same CDR3. J is TRBJ2-7 and V is TRBV28; D is perhaps TRBD1 (5 bases). CDR1 MDHEN and CDR2 SYDVKM come from the germline V gene. This CDR3 is built from 12 residues. V gave up 5 bases and J gave up 4 bases, with 9 bases separating them. The CDR3 DNA is TGTGCCAGCAGTAGGGGAACGTACGAGCAGTACTTC. Encoded protein: CASSRGTYEQYF. The full variable domain, completed using reference TRBV28 and TRBJ2-7, is DVKVTQSSRYLVKRTGEKVFLECVQDMDHENMFWYRQDPGLGLRLIYFSYDVKMKEKGDIPEGYSVSREKKERFSLILESASTNQTSMYLCASSRGTYEQYFGPGTRLTVT.

This clone was seen more than once but under ten times. In DNA form, the CDR3 reads TGTGCCACCAGCAGAGAAGGGGATGGCTACACCTTC. Amino acids: CATSREGDGYTF. The V and J genes are TRBV15 and TRBJ1-2; tentatively, D is TRBD1 (5 bases). Deletions cut 0 bases from V and 6 bases from J, with 5 bases between. This CDR3 has 12 residues. Per the germline V gene, CDR1 is LNHNV and CDR2 is YYDKDF (reference sequence).

The chain recombines TRBV7-8 with TRBJ1-1, with a tentative D call TRBD1 (5 bases). Deletions cut 1 base from V and 2 bases from J, with 8 bases between. The germline gives CDR1 SGHVS, CDR2 FQNEAQ. The CDR3 extends over 14 amino acids. The CDR3 reads CASSLGTTNTEAFF. As DNA, the CDR3 is TGTGCCAGCAGCTTAGGGACAACCAACACTGAAGCTTTCTTT.

The chain has TRBV19 and TRBJ2-7; D may match TRBD1 or TRBD2 (5 bases each). The V and J ends lost 4 bases and 0 bases respectively, with 13 bases between them. Germline CDR1 LNHDA, CDR2 SQIVND (reference sequence). CDR3 length: 15 amino acids. CDR3 residues: CASSKYGTGSYEQYF. For the CDR3, the DNA is TGTGCCAGTAGTAAGTATGGGACCGGCTCCTACGAGCAGTACTTC.

This clone turned up a few times. The J gene is TRBJ2-4, the V gene TRBV10-1; 9 bases map to TRBD1. CDR1 is WNHNN, CDR2 SYGVQD, per germline (reference sequence). V was clipped by 8 bases and J by 6 bases; unmatched bases: 8. The CDR3 extends over 14 amino acids. CDR3 nucleotides: TGCGCCAGCTCTCCCGGGACAGGGCCAAACATTCAGTACTTC. It yields the protein CASSPGTGPNIQYF.

This clone has more than one count but fewer than ten. The chain joins TRBV19 to TRBJ1-2, with 8 bases aligning to TRBD1. Germline V gene sequence: CDR1 LNHDA, CDR2 SQIVND (reference sequence). V dropped 4 bases and J dropped 4; count of bases not matched to a gene: 5. The CDR3 contains 14 residues. CDR3 bases: TGTGCCAGTAGTAGGGGACAGGACATCTATGGCTACACCTTC. Protein sequence: CASSRGQDIYGYTF.

The CDR3 loop reads CASSGDSPLHF. The CDR3 nucleotides read TGTGCCAGCAGCGGAGATTCACCCCTCCACTTT. This chain connects TRBV7-9 to TRBJ1-6; D is unresolved. The CDR3 totals 11 residues. Per germline, CDR1 SEHNR and CDR2 FQNEAQ (reference sequence). Deletions cut 5 bases from V and 8 bases from J, with 4 bases between.

The chain has TRBV5-1 and TRBJ2-5; D could derive from TRBD1 or TRBD2 (5 bases each). V was clipped by 0 bases and J by 5 bases, with 14 bases between them. The CDR3 covers 15 residues. Germline V gene lookup returns CDR1 SGHRS and CDR2 YFSETQ. The CDR3 reads CASSLVEGRGETQYF. The DNA of the CDR3 is TGCGCCAGCAGCTTGGTAGAGGGGAGAGGGGAGACCCAGTACTTC. Filled out from reference TRBV5-1 and TRBJ2-5, the complete variable domain reads KAGVTQTPRYLIKTRGQQVTLSCSPISGHRSVSWYQQTPGQGLQFLFEYFSETQRNKGNFPGRFSGRQFSNSRSEMNVSTLELGDSALYLCASSLVEGRGETQYFGPGTRLLVL.

There are a few counts of this clone. V usage is TRBV9 and J usage is TRBJ2-3; D is unclear. Germline V lookup: CDR1 SGDLS, CDR2 YYNGEE. The germline V and J ends were trimmed by 4 bases and 3 bases, with 9 bases remaining between them. This CDR3 has 13 residues. This CDR3 is CASSPRRTDTQYF. CDR3 bases: TGTGCCAGCAGCCCCCGTCGGACAGATACGCAGTATTTT.

V usage is TRBV28 and J usage is TRBJ2-7; D may be TRBD1 or TRBD2 (5 bases each). The V gene lost 8 bases and the J gene lost 5 bases, with 22 bases spanning the gap. The CDR3 has 15 residues. Germline values: CDR1 MDHEN, CDR2 SYDVKM. The CDR3 DNA reads as TGTGCCAGCCGTTCAGGGACGGCTCTTTTTCACGAGCAGTACTTC. Its protein is CASRSGTALFHEQYF.

This sequence joins TRBV28 and TRBJ1-2; D is perhaps TRBD1 (5 bases). Trimming cost V 2 bases and J 8 bases, with 12 bases left between them. This CDR3 spans 13 amino acids. From germline, CDR1 is MDHEN and CDR2 SYDVKM. The CDR3 region is CASSLPGSFGYTF. CDR3 DNA sequence: TGTGCCAGCAGTTTACCAGGGTCGTTCGGCTACACCTTC.

Only a few counts were recorded for this clone. The CDR3 DNA reads as TGTGCCAGCTCTCTCAGGGGCGGAGCAGATACGCAGTATTTT. Translation: CASSLRGGADTQYF. The chain combines TRBV18 with TRBJ2-3; the D gene is possibly TRBD1 (6 bases). CDR1 and CDR2 from the germline V gene are KGHSH and LQKENI. Trimming took 6 bases from V and 4 from J, leaving 14 bases between them. The CDR3 contains 14 residues.

A few counts support this clone. This chain uses TRBV19 with TRBJ2-5, with D tentatively TRBD2 (5 bases). CDR1 LNHDA and CDR2 SQIVND come from the germline V gene (reference sequence). Deletions cut 2 bases from V and 3 bases from J, with 7 bases between. There are 13 residues in the CDR3. The CDR3 coding sequence is TGTGCCAGTAGTATACACGGGGAAGAGACCCAGTACTTC. Encoded protein: CASSIHGEETQYF.

As regards this clone: A junction boundary mismatches the germline segment, possibly from a read error. V is TRBV5-4 and J is TRBJ2-3; D is unclear. CDR1 is SGHNT and CDR2 is YYREEE in the germline V gene (reference sequence). The CDR3 is 15 amino acids. The DNA of the CDR3 is TGCGCCAGCAGCCAAGATCGCGTCGGGACAGATACGCAGTATTTT. Translating it yields CASSQDRVGTDTQYF.

The chain couples TRBV9 to TRBJ1-1; D perhaps matches TRBD1 (5 bases). This CDR3 is 16 amino acids long. Trimming shortened V by 4 bases and J by 1 base, and 17 bases separated the two germline ends. CDR1 is SGDLS and CDR2 is YYNGEE in the germline V gene. The CDR3 DNA is TGTGCCAGCAGCCCCCACCCGGGGCAGGGGAACACTGAAGCTTTCTTT. Protein sequence: CASSPHPGQGNTEAFF.